This T cell receptor beta chain was identified during a study of cytomegalovirus exposure and HLA in healthy donors. Study results and caveats: A missense DCLRE1C variant was associated with V- and J-gene trimming of TCR beta chains in a later analysis, and an independent cohort replicated the association. For most TCR beta V segments, an earlier analysis put the productive rate at about 87% or about 30% of the time. Information on immune exposure was restricted to one variable (CMV serostatus).

PCR was performed using 60 Vbeta and 13 Jbeta primers. The data were produced by immunoSEQ multiplex PCR, yet TCRdb's version contains in-frame clones alone and is incomplete. Among 140,000 to 150,000 clones listed, 60% to 85% were seen once. This clone was observed a single time. Antigen specificity is unknown. Per germline, CDR1 MNHNS and CDR2 SASEGT. V lost 0 bases and J 4 bases, leaving 9 bases between the germline ends. This CDR3 is built from 14 residues. This clonotype was obtained from a man aged 35 to 55 in good health and CMV-seropositive. The specimen was PBMCs. The gene calls are TRBV6-1 and TRBJ1-2; no reliable D call. The CDR3 loop is CASSEATGPYGYTF. In DNA, the CDR3 is TGTGCCAGCAGTGAAGCTACGGGTCCCTATGGCTACACCTTC.